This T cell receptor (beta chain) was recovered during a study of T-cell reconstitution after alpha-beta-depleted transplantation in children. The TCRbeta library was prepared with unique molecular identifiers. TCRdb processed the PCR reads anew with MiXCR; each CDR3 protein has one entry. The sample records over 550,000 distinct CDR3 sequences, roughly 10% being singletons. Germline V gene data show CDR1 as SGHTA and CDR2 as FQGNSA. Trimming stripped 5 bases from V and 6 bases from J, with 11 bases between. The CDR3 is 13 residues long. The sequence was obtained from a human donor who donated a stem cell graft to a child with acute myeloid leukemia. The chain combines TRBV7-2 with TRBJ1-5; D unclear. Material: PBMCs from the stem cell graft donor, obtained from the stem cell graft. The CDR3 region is CASSPLILQPQHF. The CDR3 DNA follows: TGTGCCAGCAGCCCCCTTATCCTTCAGCCCCAGCATTTT. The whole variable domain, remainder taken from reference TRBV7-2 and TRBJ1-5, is GAGVSQSPSNKVTEKGKDVELRCDPISGHTALYWYRQSLGQGLEFLIYFQGNSAPDKSGLPSDRFSAERTGGSVSTLTIQRTQQEDSAVYLCASSPLILQPQHFGDGTRLSIL.